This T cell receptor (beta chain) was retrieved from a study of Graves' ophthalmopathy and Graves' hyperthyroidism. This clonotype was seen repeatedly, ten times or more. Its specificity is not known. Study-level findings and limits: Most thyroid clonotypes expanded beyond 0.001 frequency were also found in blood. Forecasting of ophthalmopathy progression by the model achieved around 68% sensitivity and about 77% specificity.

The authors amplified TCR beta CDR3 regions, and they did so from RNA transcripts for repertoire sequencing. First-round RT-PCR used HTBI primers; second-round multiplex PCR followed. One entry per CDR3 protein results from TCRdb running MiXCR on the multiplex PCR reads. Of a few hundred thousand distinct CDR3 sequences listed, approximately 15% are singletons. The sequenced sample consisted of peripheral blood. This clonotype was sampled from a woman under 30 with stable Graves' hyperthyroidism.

In DNA form, the CDR3 reads TGCGCCAGCAGCCTCACCAGCGTCCAAGAGACCCAGTACTTC. Translating it yields CASSLTSVQETQYF. J is TRBJ2-5 and V is TRBV4-1; D not certain. The V end lost 4 bases, the J end lost 1 base, and 10 bases lay between the germline ends. CDR1 is MGHRA and CDR2 is YSYEKL in the germline V gene. The CDR3 is 14 residues long.